These T cell receptor beta chains were read from a single sample in a study of cytomegalovirus exposure and HLA in healthy donors. Repertoires were generated with immunoSEQ multiplex PCR, while TCRdb's copy carries only in-frame clones and drops some. The sample includes 200,000 to 250,000 clones, more than 75% of them seen just once. Sequenced material: PBMCs. These receptors came from a woman under 30 in good health and CMV-seropositive. Both conserved end residues are part of each CDR3. D genes are given only for firm matches. Some rows mark clone size as missing; the rest say once, few, many or name a class of expanded clone.

clone_size	v_call	d_call	j_call	cdr3_aa	cdr3_nt
NA	TRBV10-3	NA	TRBJ2-2	CAISESRVEGSTGELFF	TGTGCCATCAGTGAGTCGAGAGTGGAGGGGTCCACCGGGGAGCTGTTTTTT
NA	TRBV19	TRBD2	TRBJ2-3	CASSTSGSPDTQYF	TGTGCCAGTAGTACTAGCGGGAGTCCAGATACGCAGTATTTT
few	TRBV18	NA	TRBJ1-3	CASSPPGQGSGNTIYF	TGTGCCAGCTCACCACCGGGGCAGGGCTCTGGAAACACCATATATTTT
NA	TRBV10-2	NA	TRBJ2-7	CASSVLGPADYEQYF	TGCGCCAGCAGTGTCCTGGGGCCCGCAGACTACGAGCAGTACTTC
NA	TRBV4-1	NA	TRBJ1-3	CASSQDQGVVGNTIYF	TGCGCCAGCAGCCAAGATCAAGGGGTAGTTGGAAACACCATATATTTT
NA	TRBV6-1	NA	TRBJ2-7	CASGETSVYF	TGTGCCAGCGGCGAGACTAGTGTATACTTC
few	TRBV4-1	TRBD2	TRBJ2-2	CASSLPASGFGELFF	TGCGCCAGCAGCCTTCCCGCTAGCGGTTTCGGGGAGCTGTTTTTT
NA	TRBV15	TRBD1	TRBJ2-1	CATSTVDRGYDEQFF	TGTGCCACCAGCACGGTGGACAGGGGGTATGATGAGCAGTTCTTC
NA	TRBV5-1	TRBD1	TRBJ1-1	CASSSQGVNTEAFF	TGCGCCAGCAGCTCACAGGGGGTAAACACTGAAGCTTTCTTT
NA	TRBV6-1	TRBD2	TRBJ2-7	CASGAGGGSYEQYF	TGTGCCAGTGGGGCGGGGGGAGGCTCCTACGAGCAGTACTTC
NA	TRBV19	NA	TRBJ2-5	CASSIGRIEETQYF	TGTGCCAGTAGTATAGGCAGGATCGAAGAGACCCAGTACTTC
NA	TRBV28	NA	TRBJ2-1	CASSLQVGQFF	TGTGCCAGCAGTTTACAGGTCGGGCAGTTCTTC
NA	TRBV11-2	TRBD2	TRBJ2-7	CASSPGTSGTHHEQYF	TGTGCCAGCAGCCCGGGGACTAGCGGGACTCATCACGAGCAGTACTTC
NA	TRBV5-6	TRBD2	TRBJ2-3	CASSFLAGGSDTQYF	TGTGCCAGCAGCTTTCTAGCGGGGGGGTCAGATACGCAGTATTTT
NA	TRBV18	TRBD2	TRBJ2-1	CASSPRGLAGGSTGEQFF	TGTGCCAGCTCACCCCGGGGACTAGCGGGAGGGTCTACCGGTGAGCAGTTCTTC
NA	TRBV2	TRBD2	TRBJ2-1	CASRRGGTSGLRSYNEQFF	TGTGCCAGCCGTCGCGGTGGGACTAGCGGGCTTCGCTCCTACAATGAGCAGTTCTTC
NA	TRBV6-4	NA	TRBJ2-7	CASSDGSEQYF	TGTGCCAGCAGTGACGGCAGCGAGCAGTACTTC
NA	TRBV19	TRBD1	TRBJ2-3	CASSPRGTGGLDTQYF	TGTGCCAGTAGTCCTCGGGGGACAGGGGGATTAGATACGCAGTATTTT
few	TRBV18	NA	TRBJ1-1	CASSPMTGADTEAFF	TGTGCCAGCTCACCTATGACAGGAGCGGACACTGAAGCTTTCTTT
NA	TRBV7-9	TRBD2	TRBJ2-1	CASSPRGLAGSYNEQFF	TGTGCCAGCAGCCCCCGGGGACTAGCAGGCTCCTACAATGAGCAGTTCTTC
NA	TRBV7-9	TRBD2	TRBJ2-7	CASSPGLAGGEQYF	TGTGCCAGCAGCCCCGGACTAGCGGGAGGCGAGCAGTACTTC
once	TRBV19	NA	TRBJ2-1	CASSPTEQGFGFF	TGTGCCAGTAGCCCGACCGAACAGGGATTCGGGTTCTTC
NA	TRBV27	NA	TRBJ2-1	CASSLVQGYEQFF	TGTGCCAGCAGTTTAGTTCAGGGGTATGAGCAGTTCTTC
NA	TRBV7-8	TRBD2	TRBJ2-1	CASSPLAETYNEQFF	TGTGCCAGCAGCCCCCTAGCGGAGACCTACAATGAGCAGTTCTTC
NA	TRBV9	TRBD2	TRBJ2-7	CASSIGTSGVYEQYF	TGTGCCAGCAGCATCGGGACTAGCGGGGTCTACGAGCAGTACTTC
few	TRBV15	NA	TRBJ1-5	CATGPDQPQHF	TGTGCCACCGGGCCAGATCAGCCCCAGCATTTT
NA	TRBV29-1	TRBD1	TRBJ2-7	CSVVGTGGHEQYF	TGCAGCGTTGTAGGGACAGGCGGACACGAGCAGTACTTC
NA	TRBV7-9	NA	TRBJ2-3	CASSLAEGDTQYF	TGTGCCAGCAGCTTAGCGGAGGGGGATACGCAGTATTTT
few	TRBV7-2	TRBD1	TRBJ2-1	CASSRLDRSELNEQFF	TGTGCCAGCAGCCGCCTGGACAGGTCCGAACTCAATGAGCAGTTCTTC
few	TRBV19	TRBD1	TRBJ1-1	CASSLPPGQGVAFF	TGTGCCAGTAGTCTTCCCCCGGGACAGGGTGTAGCTTTCTTT
NA	TRBV19	NA	TRBJ1-1	CASSIRGYRDTEAFF	TGTGCCAGTAGTATCCGGGGGTATCGCGACACTGAAGCTTTCTTT
NA	TRBV12-5	NA	TRBJ2-7	CASGLVRDGAYEQYF	TGTGCTAGTGGTTTGGTACGTGACGGGGCCTACGAGCAGTACTTC
NA	TRBV5-4	TRBD1	TRBJ2-1	CASSLSAGGNNEQFF	TGTGCCAGCAGCTTGTCTGCAGGGGGCAACAATGAGCAGTTCTTC
NA	TRBV19	TRBD2	TRBJ2-1	CASSREGFNEQFF	TGTGCCAGTAGCCGGGAGGGCTTCAATGAGCAGTTCTTC
NA	TRBV4-1	NA	TRBJ1-4	CASSQAIQNPNEKLFF	TGCGCCAGCAGCCAAGCGATACAGAACCCTAATGAAAAACTGTTTTTT
NA	TRBV29-1	NA	TRBJ2-7	CSVEWGLREQYF	TGCAGCGTTGAGTGGGGCCTCCGCGAGCAGTACTTC
few	TRBV27	TRBD1	TRBJ2-7	CASSPSGQSYEQYF	TGTGCCAGCAGTCCGTCGGGACAGTCCTACGAGCAGTACTTC
NA	TRBV27	NA	TRBJ2-1	CASSLSTGTIEQFF	TGTGCCAGCAGTTTATCGACAGGCACAATTGAGCAGTTCTTC
few	TRBV7-9	TRBD1	TRBJ1-2	CASSLGQGAYGYTF	TGTGCCAGCAGCTTAGGACAGGGGGCCTATGGCTACACCTTC
NA	TRBV27	TRBD2	TRBJ2-7	CASSFIAGAYEQYF	TGTGCCAGCAGTTTCATTGCGGGAGCCTACGAGCAGTACTTC
once	TRBV10-3	TRBD2	TRBJ2-3	CAISGGGSASTDTQYF	TGTGCCATCAGTGGCGGCGGGAGCGCCAGCACAGATACGCAGTATTTT
NA	TRBV29-1	NA	TRBJ2-7	CSVGTDYEQYF	TGCAGCGTTGGGACAGACTACGAGCAGTACTTC
NA	TRBV10-3	TRBD2	TRBJ2-2	CAISGSGRGYTGELFF	TGTGCCATCAGTGGAAGCGGGAGGGGTTACACCGGGGAGCTGTTTTTT
once	TRBV30	TRBD1	TRBJ2-7	CAWLPGDRGDEQYF	TGTGCCTGGTTGCCCGGGGACAGGGGTGACGAGCAGTACTTC
NA	TRBV4-1	NA	TRBJ2-1	CASSQDTPDSFSYNEQFF	TGCGCCAGCAGCCAAGATACCCCGGACAGTTTCTCCTACAATGAGCAGTTCTTC
NA	TRBV10-2	TRBD2	TRBJ2-1	CASGREWNEQFF	TGCGCCAGTGGGCGGGAGTGGAATGAGCAGTTCTTC